This TCR beta chain was sequenced during a study of shared clonotypes between healthy human individuals. The V gene lost 3 bases and the J gene lost 8 bases, with 23 bases spanning the gap. Germline CDR1 and CDR2: MDHEN and SYDVKM. The CDR3 has 17 residues. Sequencing used immunoSEQ multiplex PCR; TCRdb keeps in-frame clones, though not all of them. The sample shows 1 million to 1.2 million clones, roughly 80% of them seen only once. The chain employs TRBV28 and TRBJ2-1; D is tentatively TRBD1 or TRBD2 (5 bases each). Sequenced material: memory CD4+ T cells from PBMCs. Documented subset: CD45RA-negative fraction. The source of this sequence is a man between 18 and 35 years old in good health. Some clones in this sample may be carry-over from other donors' samples. The DNA for the CDR3 is TGTGCCAGCAGTTTGGTCGGGGCGGCATTGGATGAGGATGAGCAGTTCTTC. This sequence encodes CASSLVGAALDEDEQFF.